Each of the 18 T cell receptor beta chains below was sequenced from the same sample in a study of blood T cell repertoires in COVID-19. TCRdb keeps only in-frame clones here, not all; method: immunoSEQ multiplex PCR. The profile covers roughly 190,000 clones, with 75% to 95% appearing a single time and roughly 0.56% taken by the ten largest. Material: peripheral blood. Receptor source: a man between 45 and 60 years old with acute or convalescent COVID-19.

The chain links TRBV11-2 to TRBJ2-5, with D possibly matching TRBD2 (5 bases). The CDR3 covers 15 residues. V lost 6 bases to trimming and J lost 2 bases, with 16 bases between them. Germline V gives CDR1 SGHAT, CDR2 FQNNGV. CDR3 nucleotide sequence: TGTGCCAGCAGGGACCGAGGGCTGCAACAAGAGACCCAGTACTTC. This encodes CASRDRGLQQETQYF.

This clone appeared a few times. The chain employs TRBV15 and TRBJ2-7; weak D call: TRBD2 (6 bases). V lost 1 base, J lost 3 bases, and 22 bases lay in between. CDR3 length equals 18 residues. In germline, CDR1 is LNHNV, CDR2 YYDKDF (reference sequence). DNA of the CDR3: TGTGCCACCAGCAGAGGGAGCCTAAGGAGGGGTCTACACTACGAGCAGTACTTC. It encodes CATSRGSLRRGLHYEQYF.

The chain is built from TRBV6-5 and TRBJ2-7, with 8 bases aligning to TRBD1. The CDR3 sequence is 15 residues long. The V and J ends lost 5 bases and 6 bases, in that order; junction bases with no gene match: 12. Germline V gene data show CDR1 as MNHEY and CDR2 as SVGAGI. CDR3 coding DNA: TGTGCCAGCAGTCGCATGACAGGGGCGACTGTCGAGCAGTACTTC. Encoded protein: CASSRMTGATVEQYF.

Worth noting for this clone: Other DNA sequences within the sample encode an identical CDR3. CDR3 amino acids: CASSLPGTEAFF. Here the CDR3 DNA reads TGTGCCAGCAGTTTACCAGGTACTGAAGCTTTCTTT. This chain uses TRBV28 with TRBJ1-1; D is unresolved. The CDR3 runs 12 residues. Germline V lookup: CDR1 MDHEN, CDR2 SYDVKM. The V end lost 2 bases, the J end lost 5 bases, and 6 bases lay between the germline ends.

The J gene is TRBJ1-1, the V gene TRBV18; no clear D gene. The V end lost 3 bases, the J end lost 0 bases, and 8 bases lay between the germline ends. Germline CDR1 KGHSH, CDR2 LQKENI. The CDR3 totals 14 residues. The CDR3 spells CASSPRTLNTEAFF. The DNA for the CDR3 is TGTGCCAGCTCACCTCGGACTCTGAACACTGAAGCTTTCTTT.

About this clone itself: The sample contains more than one DNA sequence encoding this CDR3. This chain uses TRBV19 with TRBJ2-7; 8 nucleotides match TRBD1. The V segment lost 3 bases and the J segment 4 bases; nucleotides outside the gene matches: 2. The CDR3 length is 13 residues. CDR1 and CDR2 (germline): LNHDA, SQIVND (reference sequence). As DNA, the CDR3 is TGTGCCAGTAGTATCGGACAGGGATACGAGCAGTACTTC. Protein: CASSIGQGYEQYF.

The genes are TRBV15 and TRBJ2-7, with 10 bases lining up with TRBD2. The CDR3 length is 15 residues. Germline CDR1 LNHNV, CDR2 YYDKDF (reference sequence). V was clipped by 1 base and J by 6 bases; unmatched bases: 6. The CDR3 spells CATSRVAGGQGEQYF. DNA of the CDR3: TGTGCCACCAGCAGAGTAGCGGGAGGTCAAGGCGAGCAGTACTTC.

This sequence joins TRBV30 and TRBJ2-7, with TRBD1 matching 7 bases. The germline CDR1 and CDR2 sequences are GTSNPN and SVGIG (reference sequence). This CDR3 is 15 amino acids long. J was trimmed by 3 bases and V by 4 bases; bases with no gene match: 12. CDR3 sequence reads: CAWNKNRDRVYEQYF. CDR3 nucleotide sequence: TGTGCCTGGAACAAGAACCGGGACAGAGTCTACGAGCAGTACTTC.

This chain connects TRBV4-1 to TRBJ2-2, with 7 bases identical to TRBD1. V was clipped by 2 bases and J by 7 bases; unmatched bases: 13. The CDR3 has 17 amino acids. Germline CDR1 reads MGHRA; CDR2 reads YSYEKL. In DNA, the CDR3 is TGCGCCAGCAGCCAAACAGAAAGGACAGGCTTCGGCGGGGAGCTGTTTTTT. It translates to CASSQTERTGFGGELFF.

V is TRBV28 and J is TRBJ1-3; D gene ambiguous. CDR1 is MDHEN, CDR2 SYDVKM, per germline. This CDR3 is built from 15 residues. V lost 2 bases and J 4 bases, leaving 12 bases between the germline ends. The CDR3 sequence: CASSLSINGGNTIYF. The DNA for the CDR3 is TGTGCCAGCAGTTTAAGTATAAATGGCGGAAACACCATATATTTT.

The chain combines TRBV28 with TRBJ2-5; 7 bases match TRBD2. The germline V gene encodes CDR1 MDHEN and CDR2 SYDVKM. The J segment lost 4 bases and the V segment lost 5 bases, leaving 13 bases of the junction unmatched. The length of the CDR3 is 16 residues. CDR3 nucleotide sequence: TGTGCCAGCAGTACCCCGGGACTAACACCTCGAGAGACCCAGTACTTC. Translating gives CASSTPGLTPRETQYF.

V gene TRBV20-1 combines with J gene TRBJ2-7; 7 nucleotides match TRBD2. V lost 3 bases, J lost 2 bases, and 13 bases stayed unmatched. This CDR3 is 16 amino acids long. Germline V gene data show CDR1 as DFQATT and CDR2 as SNEGSKA (reference sequence). CDR3 in DNA: TGCAGTGCTAGTACTTATCGGACTAGTGCCCCCTACGAGCAGTACTTC. Protein product: CSASTYRTSAPYEQYF.

The chain uses TRBV2 and TRBJ1-1, with 9 nucleotides matching TRBD1. This CDR3 has 14 amino acids. Germline V lookup: CDR1 SNHLY, CDR2 FYNNEI. The V gene end was trimmed by 7 bases and the J gene end by 5 bases; junction bases not matched to a gene: 8. The CDR3, as DNA: TGTGCCAGCAAGGGACAGGGAGGTTTAACTGAAGCTTTCTTT. Protein: CASKGQGGLTEAFF.

The chain employs TRBV11-2 and TRBJ2-5, with 8 positions matching TRBD2. Trimming took 5 bases from V and 5 from J; bases not matched to a gene: 16. CDR3 length: 17 amino acids. The germline V gene encodes CDR1 SGHAT and CDR2 FQNNGV. CDR3 DNA: TGTGCCAGCAGCCCCGAAGGGGGGGTGGCGGGAGGCGAGACCCAGTACTTC. This encodes CASSPEGGVAGGETQYF.

This clone has a single count. The J gene is TRBJ2-1, the V gene TRBV5-4, with D perhaps TRBD2 (5 bases). Trimming left V 0 bases short and J 7 bases short, with 20 bases between. Germline V gene sequence: CDR1 SGHNT, CDR2 YYREEE (reference sequence). CDR3 size: 17 residues. The CDR3 sequence is CASSLETRLRARNEQFF. Written as DNA, the CDR3 is TGTGCCAGCAGCTTGGAAACCCGACTAAGAGCGAGGAATGAGCAGTTCTTC.

The rearrangement joins TRBV19 to TRBJ2-2; weak D call: TRBD1 (7 bases). The V gene lost 5 bases and the J gene lost 6 bases, with 22 bases spanning the gap. The CDR3 length is 17 residues. Per germline, CDR1 LNHDA and CDR2 SQIVND (reference sequence). The CDR3 DNA reads as TGTGCCAGTAGTTCGAGGCAGGGGGATTGGGGGGCCGGGGAGCTGTTTTTT. It yields the protein CASSSRQGDWGAGELFF.

V and J are TRBV9 and TRBJ2-7; 9 bases are a match to TRBD1. The ends lost 7 bases at V and 3 bases at J; junction bases unmatched: 2. This CDR3 region has 12 residues. Germline V gene data show CDR1 as SGDLS and CDR2 as YYNGEE. CDR3 in DNA: TGTGCCAGCGGGACAGGGAACTACGAGCAGTACTTC. Translation gives CASGTGNYEQYF.

The chain is built from TRBV19 and TRBJ2-1, with D tentatively TRBD2 (6 bases). The V end lost 4 bases, the J end lost 8 bases, and 9 bases lay between the germline ends. Per the germline V gene, CDR1 is LNHDA and CDR2 is SQIVND (reference sequence). CDR3 length equals 12 residues. CDR3 region: CASSTGGDEQFF. The CDR3 bases are TGTGCCAGTAGTACCGGGGGTGATGAGCAGTTCTTC. Looking up the rest from reference TRBV19 and TRBJ2-1 gives the full variable domain: DGGITQSPKYLFRKEGQNVTLSCEQNLNHDAMYWYRQDPGQGLRLIYYSQIVNDFQKGDIAEGYSVSREKKESFPLTVTSAQKNPTAFYLCASSTGGDEQFFGPGTRLTVL.